This T cell receptor (beta chain) derives from a study of cytomegalovirus exposure and HLA in healthy donors listed by TCRdb under 2017. About the investigation overall: An earlier analysis of roughly 500 of the donors reported 250 to 300 Gb of sequence data and about 100 million unique TCR beta sequences from some 180 million T cells. An early release covering roughly 640 HLA-typed donors comprised around 300 gigabases of sequencing data and tens of millions of unique TCR sequences. Of the roughly 400 genotyped donors, 65% to 90% were placed in the genetic ancestry cluster associated with self-reported Caucasian donors. The study was designed to test whether signatures of past pathogen exposure could be identified by cataloging public T cell receptors. The T cell repertoires of several hundred subjects were profiled by immunosequencing and related to cytomegalovirus serostatus. In addition to the first cohort of 500 to 850 subjects, a separate validation cohort of approximately 130 different subjects was used. High-throughput TCR immunosequencing, statistical association of individual TCRs with disease status, and machine learning were combined to predict cytomegalovirus infection status. A later analysis re-examined previously published TCR beta repertoires from 610 or so donors and added high-resolution HLA genotyping to investigate patterns of TCR occurrence. Rather than drawing on any new phenotypic data, the later analysis identified candidate immune exposures from TCR beta sequences and the way those sequences occurred across donors. An earlier analysis of about 620 of the donors applied high-throughput TCR beta sequencing to assess whether each TCR beta V gene segment acted as functional or pseudogenic. Alongside the repertoire data, information on donor age, sex, ethnicity and CMV serostatus was compiled. A later genetic analysis took genome-wide SNP genotypes for about 55% of the 666 donors and used that subset as a discovery cohort. Every repertoire in the discovery cohort had been generated on one and the same sequencing platform. HLA typing covered class I and class II loci at four-digit resolution. The number of donors typed differed by locus, with roughly 629-640 for A, B, C, DRB1 and DQB1, 522 for DQA1, over 600 for DPA1, and around 450 for DPB1. A handful of DR-DQ haplotypes were handled as single units for association and clustering because linkage in the cohort was strong. On average, roughly 200,000 unique TCR beta nucleotide sequences were sequenced per donor among roughly 430 genotyped donors of the cohort, with 15% to 20% of those sequences being non-productive. Overall study outcomes, separate from this receptor: Assigning TCR associations to individual alleles was difficult when HLA alleles, especially DR and DQ, strongly co-occurred. Broadly in line with IMGT annotations, most TCR beta V segments showed up in productive rearrangements about 90% or about 30% of the time in an earlier analysis of 450 to 750 of the donors. Several of the top co-occurrence clusters appeared to be linked to parvovirus B19, influenza, CMV and Epstein-Barr virus, according to a later analysis. The cohort was sequenced for TCR beta chains only, and without alpha or paired-chain data the features that could be detected were limited. A later genetic analysis reported fewer N-insertions in productive TCRs among donors in an Asian-associated ancestry cluster than the roughly 700-donor mean. A further reported finding was that TCR beta sequences accurately predicted the HLA-A and HLA-B alleles for most subjects in the first cohort. Immune exposure information for the cohort was limited to CMV serostatus. A group of highly shared sequence variants was considered likely to be a technical artifact of the sequencing pipeline. A few of the identified cytomegalovirus-associated TCR beta chains were confirmed in vitro to be specific for cytomegalovirus antigens. Because the 87-base-pair reads could not distinguish some IMGT-functional V segments, including TRBV6-2 and TRBV6-3, those segments were excluded. Across donors, most TCR sequences were observed very rarely, whereas some public TCRs were present in many individuals. Because HLA typing was unavailable for some donors at each locus, only the typed subset was used in association tests. Because counts were too low, roughly 17 rarely observed V segments, including chromosome 9 orphons, were left out of the earlier analysis of 587 of the donors. A later analysis found that HLA-associated TCR beta chains were more clonally expanded and had lower generation probabilities than equally common non-associated chains. In a later analysis, the rate of TCR association differed among HLA loci, with DRB1 alleles having the most associated TCRs and HLA-C alleles having the fewest. A later genetic analysis associated a missense DCLRE1C variant with V-gene and J-gene trimming of TCR beta chains, and an independent cohort replicated the association. Roughly uniform sequencing depth across donors was assumed in presence/absence analyses, although this assumption may not hold. The study gave a list of under 200 TCR beta chains associated with cytomegalovirus. Most CMV-associated TCR beta chains appeared to be HLA-restricted in a later analysis, and the HLA associations seemed to be driven largely by CMV exposure. A later analysis associated roughly 17,000 TCR beta sequences with specific HLA alleles at a false discovery rate of 0.05. It was suggested by the authors that the approach could potentially be generalized to other disease states and immunological phenotypes. Linkage disequilibrium might explain the correlated functional status among segregating V segments, but an unknown experimental factor could not be ruled out. In both the original and validation cohorts, the classifier was reported to diagnose cytomegalovirus status with high specificity and sensitivity.

The cohort consisted of approximately 690 healthy bone marrow donors. At the time of sampling, all cohort members were nominally healthy, though unrecorded immune exposures were likely present. The donor tested CMV seropositive, placing the donor among the roughly 300 seropositive members of the cohort. A peripheral blood sample was collected from each donor, and TCR beta sequencing was performed on peripheral blood mononuclear cells. The Qiagen DNeasy Blood Extraction Kit was used to extract genomic DNA from the blood cell samples. Counted from cysteine to phenylalanine, this CDR3 has 16 amino acids. The read is trimmed to its CDR3 DNA, 48 bases read in frame from base 1. Reading the germline V gene gives CDR1 SGHAT and CDR2 FQNNGV. V is pruned by 4 bases and J by 0 bases, leaving 5 bases of the junction without a gene match. The library relied on the immunoSEQ multiplex PCR assay. The multiplex PCR relied on a mix of 60 forward primers for TCR Vbeta segments and 13 reverse primers for TCR Jbeta segments. The CDR3 region of rearranged TCR beta genes was amplified from genomic DNA by a multiplex PCR assay. The Illumina HiSeq System was used to sequence the amplified TCR beta libraries as 87-base-pair reads. The study's processing was this. In a later analysis, tens of millions of unique TCR beta chains were counted across the 500 to 700 repertoires, and around 10 million of these chains were shared by at least two donors. To remove PCR and sequencing errors, raw reads were error-corrected and collapsed into unique sequences using a nearest-neighbor algorithm that merged closely related sequences. To assign V, D and J gene segments, CDR3 sequences were aligned to IMGT reference sequences. For a sequence to be retained, a match of at least six nucleotides was required to both a V gene segment and a J gene segment. Rearrangements were called productive when the CDR3 lacked stop codons and stayed in frame with V and J; all others were non-productive. CDR3 was defined by IMGT convention, running from the second conserved V-encoded cysteine to the conserved J-encoded phenylalanine. The earlier analysis of about 590 of the donors excluded sequences that lacked an unambiguous match to a single V gene segment. An earlier analysis of 500 to 600 of the donors classified V segments as functional when productive rearrangements were above 56.7% and as segregating when the standard deviation between donors was above 5%. A statistical classification framework was built to diagnose cytomegalovirus status from the catalog of TCR beta chain sequences. In a later analysis, V and J genes were assigned by comparing TCR nucleotide sequences against IMGT/GENE-DB human TR gene sequences. In a later analysis, CDR3 sequences and most-parsimonious VDJ recombination scenarios were assigned using the TCRdist pipeline. A later analysis defined each TCR beta chain by its CDR3 amino acid sequence plus V-gene family, and excluded reads lacking a unique V-gene family. In a later analysis, around 650 highly shared, low-generation-probability nucleotide sequences were removed to address suspected cross-contamination and a sequencing artifact. For each public chain, a later analysis derived a clonal expansion index from normalized ranks of inferred template counts within each repertoire. In a later analysis, generation probabilities were computed using a VDJ recombination model fitted to out-of-frame rearrangements, and the results were checked against IGoR. A later analysis scored TCR-TCR, TCR-HLA and TCR-CMV co-occurrence with hypergeometric tests, applying a repertoire-size bias correction to TCR pairs. A later analysis estimated false discovery rates by permuting HLA or CMV assignments 20 times. In a later analysis, co-occurring TCRs were grouped using DBSCAN, with TCRdist sequence similarity added in when clustering inside HLA-allele-positive subsets. Co-occurrence clustering excluded repertoires with fewer than 30,000 or more than 120,000 public chains, plus five with anomalous nucleotide sharing. Drawn from immuneACCESS, this table holds only the in-frame rearrangements with V and J called that TCRdb kept. Clones are partly lost; checked studies trace under half to an unresolved V gene and leave the rest unexplained. V and J calls and clone size are given by that table; D and trimming were obtained from the DNA. This sample holds about 130,000 clones; roughly 82% were observed only once. Approximately 10% of the sample rests with the top ten.

For this clone: Its antigen remains unidentified. No qualities accompany the bases; no much larger clone lies one base away.

Source material: PBMCs. The chain is encoded by TRBV11-2 joined to TRBJ2-3; the junction holds 9 bases that match TRBD1. This receptor was obtained from a male donor in good health and CMV-seropositive. The bases are TGTGCCAGCAGCTACGGACAGGGGAAAAGCACAGATACGCAGTATTTT. It encodes CASSYGQGKSTDTQYF.